This T cell receptor beta chain was identified during a study of Ad26.COV2.S vaccination and SARS-CoV-2 variants. The CDR3 is 13 residues long. V lost 4 bases to trimming and J lost 8 bases, with 11 bases between them. Germline values: CDR1 MNHEY, CDR2 SVGEGT. Data came from immunoSEQ multiplex PCR; TCRdb stores just in-frame clones and leaves some out. The profile covers fewer than 150,000 clones, with 80% to 90% appearing a single time and 5% taken by the ten largest. Sequencing was performed on peripheral blood, taken after recovery from COVID-19. This chain uses TRBV6-2 or TRBV6-3 with TRBJ1-4, with no clear D. This sequence originates from a human donor who had recovered from COVID-19. Here the CDR3 DNA reads TGTGCCAGCAGTTTCTGGGGTGGCGAAAAACTGTTTTTT. It specifies CASSFWGGEKLFF.